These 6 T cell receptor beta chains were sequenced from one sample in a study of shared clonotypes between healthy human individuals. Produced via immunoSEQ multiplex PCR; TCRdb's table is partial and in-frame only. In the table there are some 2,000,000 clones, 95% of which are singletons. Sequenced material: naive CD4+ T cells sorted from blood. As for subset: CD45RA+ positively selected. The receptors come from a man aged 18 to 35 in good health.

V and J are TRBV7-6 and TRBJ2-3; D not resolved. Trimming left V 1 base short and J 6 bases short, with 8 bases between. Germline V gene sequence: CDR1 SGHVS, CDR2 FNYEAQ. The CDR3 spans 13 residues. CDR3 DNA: TGTGCCAGCAGCTTAGGACCGTATGATACGCAGTATTTT. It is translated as CASSLGPYDTQYF.

The CDR3 here is CASSYKGSSYEQYF. The CDR3 DNA is TGTGCCAGCAGTTATAAGGGGAGCTCCTACGAGCAGTACTTC. The J gene is TRBJ2-7, the V gene TRBV27; D possibly matches TRBD1 or TRBD2 (5 bases each). CDR1 MNHEY and CDR2 SMNVEV come from the germline V gene (reference sequence). The CDR3 extends over 14 amino acids. The V end was cut by 4 bases, the J end by 0 bases, with 10 bases between.

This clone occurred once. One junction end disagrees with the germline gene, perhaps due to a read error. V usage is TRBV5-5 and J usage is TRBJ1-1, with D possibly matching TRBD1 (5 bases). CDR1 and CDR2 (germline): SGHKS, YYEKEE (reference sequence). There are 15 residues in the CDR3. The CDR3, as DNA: TGTGTCAGCAGCTTGGCCATGGGACTGAACACTGAAGCTTTCTTT. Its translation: CVSSLAMGLNTEAFF.

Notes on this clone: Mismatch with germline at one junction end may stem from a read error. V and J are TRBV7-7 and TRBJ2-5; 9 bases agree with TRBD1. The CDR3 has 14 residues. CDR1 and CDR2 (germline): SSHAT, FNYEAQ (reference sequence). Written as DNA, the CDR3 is TGTGCTAGCAGCCCTACAGGGGGCTCAGAGACCCAGTACTTC. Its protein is CASSPTGGSETQYF. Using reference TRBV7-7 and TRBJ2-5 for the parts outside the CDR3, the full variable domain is GAGVSQSPRYKVTKRGQDVTLRCDPISSHATLYWYQQALGQGPEFLTYFNYEAQPDKSGLPSDRFSAERPEGSISTLTIQRTEQRDSAMYRCASSPTGGSETQYFGPGTRLLVL.

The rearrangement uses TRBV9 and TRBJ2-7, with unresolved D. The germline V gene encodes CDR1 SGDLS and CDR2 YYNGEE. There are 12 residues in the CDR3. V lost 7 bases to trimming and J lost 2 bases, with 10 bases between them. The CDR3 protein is CASPTRPYEQYF. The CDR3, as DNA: TGTGCCAGCCCAACGAGGCCCTACGAGCAGTACTTC.

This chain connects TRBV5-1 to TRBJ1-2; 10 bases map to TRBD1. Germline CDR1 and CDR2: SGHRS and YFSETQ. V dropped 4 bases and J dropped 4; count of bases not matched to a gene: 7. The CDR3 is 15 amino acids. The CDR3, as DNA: TGCGCCAGCAGCGGGGGACAGGGGATAAGCTATGGCTACACCTTC. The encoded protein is CASSGGQGISYGYTF.